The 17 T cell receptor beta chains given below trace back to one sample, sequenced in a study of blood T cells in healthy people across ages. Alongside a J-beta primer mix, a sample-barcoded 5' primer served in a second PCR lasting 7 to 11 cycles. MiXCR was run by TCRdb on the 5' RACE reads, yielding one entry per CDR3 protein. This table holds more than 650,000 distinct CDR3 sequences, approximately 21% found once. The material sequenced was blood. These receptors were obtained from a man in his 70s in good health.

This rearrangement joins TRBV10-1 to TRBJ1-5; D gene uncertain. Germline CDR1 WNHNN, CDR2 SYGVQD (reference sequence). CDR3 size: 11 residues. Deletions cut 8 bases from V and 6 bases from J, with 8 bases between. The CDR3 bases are TGCGCCAGCTTTGTCAGTCAGCCCCAGCATTTT. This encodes CASFVSQPQHF.

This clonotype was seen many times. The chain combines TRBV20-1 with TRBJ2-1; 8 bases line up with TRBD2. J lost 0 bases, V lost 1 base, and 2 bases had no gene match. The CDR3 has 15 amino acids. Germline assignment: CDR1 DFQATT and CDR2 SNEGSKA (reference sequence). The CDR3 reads CSARVSGSSYNEQFF. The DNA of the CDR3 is TGCAGTGCTAGAGTAAGCGGGAGCTCCTACAATGAGCAGTTCTTC.

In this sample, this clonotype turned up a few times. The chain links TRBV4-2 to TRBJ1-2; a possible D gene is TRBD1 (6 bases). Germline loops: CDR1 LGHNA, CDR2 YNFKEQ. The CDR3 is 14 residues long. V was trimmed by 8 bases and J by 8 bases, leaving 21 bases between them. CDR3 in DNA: TGTGCCAGCGGCGAGGCTTGGGACAAGTTAGGCTACACCTTC. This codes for CASGEAWDKLGYTF.

The CDR3 loop is CSARATTGLFF. CDR3 in DNA: TGCAGTGCTAGAGCGACGACCGGGCTGTTTTTT. V usage is TRBV20-1 and J usage is TRBJ1-4; D is unresolved. Trimming removed 1 base at V and 14 bases at J, with 11 bases between. Germline V gene sequence: CDR1 DFQATT, CDR2 SNEGSKA (reference sequence). The CDR3 loop spans 11 amino acids.

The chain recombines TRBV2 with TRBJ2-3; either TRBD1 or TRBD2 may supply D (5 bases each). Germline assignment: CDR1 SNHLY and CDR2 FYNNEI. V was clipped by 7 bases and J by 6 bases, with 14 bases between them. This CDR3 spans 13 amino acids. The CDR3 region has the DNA TGTGCCAGCAATTACGGCAGGGAGGATACGCAGTATTTT. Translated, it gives CASNYGREDTQYF.

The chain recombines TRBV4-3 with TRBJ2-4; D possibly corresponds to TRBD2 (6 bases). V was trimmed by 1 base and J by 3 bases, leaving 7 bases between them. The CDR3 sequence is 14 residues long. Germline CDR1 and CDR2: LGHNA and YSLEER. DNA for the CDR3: TGCGCCAGCAGCCAAGGGACTAACAAAAACATTCAGTACTTC. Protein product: CASSQGTNKNIQYF.

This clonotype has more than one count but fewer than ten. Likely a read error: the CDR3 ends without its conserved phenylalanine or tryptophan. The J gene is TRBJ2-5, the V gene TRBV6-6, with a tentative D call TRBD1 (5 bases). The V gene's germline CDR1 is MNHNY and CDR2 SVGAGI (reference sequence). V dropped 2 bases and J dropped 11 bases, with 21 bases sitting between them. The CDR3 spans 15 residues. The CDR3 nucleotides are TGTGCCAGCAGTTACATTTTAGTAGACAGAAGTCAGCAGTACGTC. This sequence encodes CASSYILVDRSQQYV.

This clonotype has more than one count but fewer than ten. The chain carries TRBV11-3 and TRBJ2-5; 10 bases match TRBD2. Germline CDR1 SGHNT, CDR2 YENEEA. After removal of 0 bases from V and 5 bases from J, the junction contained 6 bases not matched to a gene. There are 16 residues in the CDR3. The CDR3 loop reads CASSLEGSGRSETQYF. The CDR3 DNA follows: TGTGCCAGCAGCTTAGAGGGTAGCGGGAGGTCTGAGACCCAGTACTTC.

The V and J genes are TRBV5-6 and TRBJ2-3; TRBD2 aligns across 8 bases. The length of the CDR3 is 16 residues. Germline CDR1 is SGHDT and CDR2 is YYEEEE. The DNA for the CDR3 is TGTGCAAAGCCATGCTCCGGGGGGGTCATTTCAGATACGCAGTATTTT. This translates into CAKPCSGGVISDTQYF.

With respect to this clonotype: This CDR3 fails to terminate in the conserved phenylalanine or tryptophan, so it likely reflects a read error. CDR3 nucleotide sequence: TGTGCCAGCAGCCTAGGACTAGCGGGAACAGATACGCAGTATTCT. Protein sequence: CASSLGLAGTDTQYS. The chain carries TRBV7-3 and TRBJ2-3, with TRBD2 matching over 12 bases. V lost 5 bases and J lost 3; bases outside the gene matches: 3. Per the germline V gene, CDR1 is SGHTA and CDR2 is FQGTGA. The CDR3 is made up of 15 amino acids.

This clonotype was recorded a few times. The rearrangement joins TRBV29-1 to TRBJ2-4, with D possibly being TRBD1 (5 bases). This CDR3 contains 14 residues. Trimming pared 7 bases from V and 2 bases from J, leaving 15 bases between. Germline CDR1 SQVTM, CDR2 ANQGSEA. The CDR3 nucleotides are TGCAGCGGGGGCGATGCTCTAACCAAAAACATTCAGTACTTC. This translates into CSGGDALTKNIQYF. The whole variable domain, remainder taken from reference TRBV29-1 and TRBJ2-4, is SAVISQKPSRDICQRGTSLTIQCQVDSQVTMMFWYRQQPGQSLTLIATANQGSEATYESGFVIDKFPISRPNLTFSTLTVSNMSPEDSSIYLCSGGDALTKNIQYFGAGTRLSVL.

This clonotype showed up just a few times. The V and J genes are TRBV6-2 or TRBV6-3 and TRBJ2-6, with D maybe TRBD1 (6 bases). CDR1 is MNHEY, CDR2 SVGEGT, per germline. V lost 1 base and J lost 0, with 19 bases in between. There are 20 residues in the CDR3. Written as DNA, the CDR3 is TGTGCCAGCAGTTACTATATTGGACAGCCAGGGGTCTCTGGGGCCAACGTCCTGACTTTC. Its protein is CASSYYIGQPGVSGANVLTF.

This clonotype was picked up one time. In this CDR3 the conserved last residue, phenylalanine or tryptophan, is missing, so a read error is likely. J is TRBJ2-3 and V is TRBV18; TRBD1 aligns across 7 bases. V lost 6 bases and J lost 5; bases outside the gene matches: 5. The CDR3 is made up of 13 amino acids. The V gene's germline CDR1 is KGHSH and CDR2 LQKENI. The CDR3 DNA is TGTGCCAGCTCGCCGACAGGGAAAGATACGCAGTATCTT. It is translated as CASSPTGKDTQYL.

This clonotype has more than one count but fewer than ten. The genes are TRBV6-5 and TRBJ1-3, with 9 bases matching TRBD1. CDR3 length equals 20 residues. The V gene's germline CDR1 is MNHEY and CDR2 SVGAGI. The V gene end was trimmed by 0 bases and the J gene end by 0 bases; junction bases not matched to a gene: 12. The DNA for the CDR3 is TGTGCCAGCAGTTACTCGGCCGGACAGGGGCCCTTGAGCTCTGGAAACACCATATATTTT. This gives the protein CASSYSAGQGPLSSGNTIYF.

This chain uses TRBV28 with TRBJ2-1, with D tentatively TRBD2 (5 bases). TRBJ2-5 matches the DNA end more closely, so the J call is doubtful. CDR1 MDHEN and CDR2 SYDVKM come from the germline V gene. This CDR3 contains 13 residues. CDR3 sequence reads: CASRSSLVETQYF. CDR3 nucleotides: TGTGCCAGCCGTTCTAGCCTGGTGGAGACCCAGTACTTC.

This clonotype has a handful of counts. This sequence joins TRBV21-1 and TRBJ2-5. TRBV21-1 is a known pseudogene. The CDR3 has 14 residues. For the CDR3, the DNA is TGTGCCAGCAGCAAACCCGACCGGCAAGAGACCCAGTACTTC. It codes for CASSKPDRQETQYF.

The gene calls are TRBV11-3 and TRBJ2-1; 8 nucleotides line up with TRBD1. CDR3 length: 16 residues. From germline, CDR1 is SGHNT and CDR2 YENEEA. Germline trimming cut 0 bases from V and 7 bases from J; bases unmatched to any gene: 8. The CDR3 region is CASSLDGQGARNEQFF. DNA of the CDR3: TGTGCCAGCAGCTTAGATGGGCAGGGGGCGCGAAATGAGCAGTTCTTC.